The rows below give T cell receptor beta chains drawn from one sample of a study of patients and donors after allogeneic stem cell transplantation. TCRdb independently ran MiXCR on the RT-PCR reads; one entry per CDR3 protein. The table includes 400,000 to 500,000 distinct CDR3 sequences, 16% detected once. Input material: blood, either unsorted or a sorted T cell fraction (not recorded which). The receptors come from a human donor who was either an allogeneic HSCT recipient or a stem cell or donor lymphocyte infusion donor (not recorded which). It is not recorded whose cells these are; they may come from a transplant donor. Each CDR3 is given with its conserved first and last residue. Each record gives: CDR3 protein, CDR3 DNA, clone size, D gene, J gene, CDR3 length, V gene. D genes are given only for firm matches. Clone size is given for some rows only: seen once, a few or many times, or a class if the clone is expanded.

cdr3_aa: CASERGEHTDTQYF
cdr3_nt: TGTGCCAGTGAGCGGGGGGAGCACACAGATACGCAGTATTTT
clone_size: few
d_call: TRBD2
j_call: TRBJ2-3
cdr3_length: 14
v_call: TRBV7-9

cdr3_aa: CASSLAIQGQARRETQYF
cdr3_nt: TGTGCCAGCAGCTTAGCCATCCAGGGACAGGCCCGGCGGGAGACCCAGTACTTC
clone_size: once
d_call: TRBD1
j_call: TRBJ2-5
cdr3_length: 18
v_call: TRBV11-1

cdr3_aa: CASSTGTGGDEQYF
cdr3_nt: TGTGCCAGCAGCACCGGGACAGGGGGCGACGAGCAGTACTTC
clone_size: .
d_call: TRBD1
j_call: TRBJ2-7
cdr3_length: 14
v_call: TRBV12-3/TRBV12-4

cdr3_aa: CSARGGRAFNEQFF
cdr3_nt: TGCAGTGCTAGAGGTGGGAGGGCCTTCAATGAGCAGTTCTTC
clone_size: few
d_call: TRBD2
j_call: TRBJ2-1
cdr3_length: 14
v_call: TRBV20-1

cdr3_aa: CASSEAPDGRVYIKNEQFF
cdr3_nt: TGTGCCAGCAGCGAGGCCCCTGACGGGAGGGTCTACATTAAAAATGAGCAGTTCTTC
clone_size: few
d_call: TRBD2
j_call: TRBJ2-1
cdr3_length: 19
v_call: TRBV9

cdr3_aa: CASSQPRENTIYF
cdr3_nt: TGTGCCAGCTCACAACCGAGGGAAAACACCATATATTTT
clone_size: .
d_call: .
j_call: TRBJ1-3
cdr3_length: 13
v_call: TRBV18

cdr3_aa: CASSHAGHQPQHF
cdr3_nt: TGCGCCAGCAGCCATGCAGGGCATCAGCCCCAGCATTTT
clone_size: few
d_call: .
j_call: TRBJ1-5
cdr3_length: 13
v_call: TRBV4-1

cdr3_aa: CASKIQTNSNQPQHF
cdr3_nt: TGTGCCAGCAAGATACAGACTAATAGCAATCAGCCCCAGCATTTT
clone_size: .
d_call: .
j_call: TRBJ1-5
cdr3_length: 15
v_call: TRBV12-3/TRBV12-4

cdr3_aa: CASSFGTANTEAFF
cdr3_nt: TGCGCCAGCAGCTTCGGGACAGCGAACACTGAAGCTTTCTTT
clone_size: many
d_call: TRBD1
j_call: TRBJ1-1
cdr3_length: 14
v_call: TRBV5-1

cdr3_aa: CASSLILGADYGYTF
cdr3_nt: TGTGCCAGCAGTTTGATCTTAGGCGCAGACTATGGCTACACCTTC
clone_size: few
d_call: .
j_call: TRBJ1-2
cdr3_length: 15
v_call: TRBV12-3/TRBV12-4

cdr3_aa: CASSYLSPGLGNTIYF
cdr3_nt: TGTGCCAGCAGTTACTTATCCCCAGGGTTGGGAAACACCATATATTTT
clone_size: few
d_call: .
j_call: TRBJ1-3
cdr3_length: 16
v_call: TRBV6-5

cdr3_aa: CSVEEVRGFTEAFF
cdr3_nt: TGCAGCGTTGAAGAGGTGAGGGGGTTCACTGAAGCTTTCTTT
clone_size: .
d_call: .
j_call: TRBJ1-1
cdr3_length: 14
v_call: TRBV29-1

cdr3_aa: CASSFWGGLTEAFF
cdr3_nt: TGCGCCAGCAGCTTTTGGGGAGGGCTCACTGAAGCTTTCTTT
clone_size: few
d_call: .
j_call: TRBJ1-1
cdr3_length: 14
v_call: TRBV5-1

cdr3_aa: CASSLGWAKNIQYF
cdr3_nt: TGTGCCAGCAGTTTAGGCTGGGCCAAAAACATTCAGTACTTC
clone_size: few
d_call: .
j_call: TRBJ2-4
cdr3_length: 14
v_call: TRBV12-3/TRBV12-4

cdr3_aa: CASNRLAGYEQYF
cdr3_nt: TGTGCCAGCAACCGACTAGCGGGGTACGAGCAGTACTTC
clone_size: .
d_call: TRBD2
j_call: TRBJ2-7
cdr3_length: 13
v_call: TRBV6-1

cdr3_aa: CASSLVNPRSQETQYF
cdr3_nt: TGTGCCAGCAGCTTAGTTAATCCACGGAGCCAAGAGACCCAGTACTTC
clone_size: few
d_call: .
j_call: TRBJ2-5
cdr3_length: 16
v_call: TRBV11-2

cdr3_aa: CASSPLGRGRDTEAFF
cdr3_nt: TGTGCCAGCTCACCGCTTGGCAGGGGAAGGGACACTGAAGCTTTCTTT
clone_size: few
d_call: .
j_call: TRBJ1-1
cdr3_length: 16
v_call: TRBV18

cdr3_aa: CASSLLDTGTGGTEAFF
cdr3_nt: TGCGCCAGCAGCCTCCTAGATACCGGGACAGGGGGCACTGAAGCTTTCTTT
clone_size: .
d_call: TRBD1
j_call: TRBJ1-1
cdr3_length: 17
v_call: TRBV4-1

cdr3_aa: CASSPPPGSYEQYF
cdr3_nt: TGTGCCAGCTCACCACCGCCAGGCTCCTACGAGCAGTACTTC
clone_size: .
d_call: .
j_call: TRBJ2-7
cdr3_length: 14
v_call: TRBV18

cdr3_aa: CASRPLGVETEAFF
cdr3_nt: TGTGCCAGCAGACCCTTGGGCGTCGAGACTGAAGCTTTCTTT
clone_size: .
d_call: .
j_call: TRBJ1-1
cdr3_length: 14
v_call: TRBV28

cdr3_aa: CASSFNRGGETQYF
cdr3_nt: TGTGCCAGCAGCTTTAACAGGGGGGGAGAGACCCAGTACTTC
clone_size: few
d_call: .
j_call: TRBJ2-5
cdr3_length: 14
v_call: TRBV7-8

cdr3_aa: CAISVGQGRADTQYF
cdr3_nt: TGTGCCATCAGCGTCGGACAGGGGAGGGCAGATACGCAGTATTTT
clone_size: few
d_call: TRBD1
j_call: TRBJ2-3
cdr3_length: 15
v_call: TRBV10-3

cdr3_aa: CASSQTQTGNYGYTF
cdr3_nt: TGTGCCAGCAGCCAAACCCAGACAGGGAACTATGGCTACACCTTC
clone_size: few
d_call: TRBD1
j_call: TRBJ1-2
cdr3_length: 15
v_call: TRBV3-1

cdr3_aa: CASNPRGGEVNTQYF
cdr3_nt: TGTGCCAGCAATCCTCGGGGGGGCGAGGTGAATACGCAGTATTTT
clone_size: .
d_call: TRBD2
j_call: TRBJ2-3
cdr3_length: 15
v_call: TRBV6-2/TRBV6-3

cdr3_aa: CASSSLVRTSGNSYNEQFF
cdr3_nt: TGTGCCAGCAGTTCTCTTGTACGGACTAGCGGAAATTCCTACAATGAGCAGTTCTTC
clone_size: .
d_call: TRBD2
j_call: TRBJ2-1
cdr3_length: 19
v_call: TRBV11-1

cdr3_aa: CSARRRSSYEQYF
cdr3_nt: TGCAGTGCCCGGAGGAGGAGCTCCTACGAGCAGTACTTC
clone_size: .
d_call: .
j_call: TRBJ2-7
cdr3_length: 13
v_call: TRBV20-1

cdr3_aa: CASSFGQGMGAEAFF
cdr3_nt: TGTGCCAGCAGTTTCGGACAGGGGATGGGCGCTGAAGCTTTCTTT
clone_size: many
d_call: TRBD1
j_call: TRBJ1-1
cdr3_length: 15
v_call: TRBV12-3/TRBV12-4

cdr3_aa: CATSDQAGESSDTQYF
cdr3_nt: TGTGCCACCAGTGATCAAGCGGGAGAAAGCTCAGATACGCAGTATTTT
clone_size: .
d_call: TRBD2
j_call: TRBJ2-3
cdr3_length: 16
v_call: TRBV24-1

cdr3_aa: CASSLGLLTANTEAFF
cdr3_nt: TGTGCCAGCAGCTTAGGACTATTAACAGCGAACACTGAAGCTTTCTTT
clone_size: .
d_call: .
j_call: TRBJ1-1
cdr3_length: 16
v_call: TRBV5-5

cdr3_aa: CASSVGGQGRNGYTF
cdr3_nt: TGTGCCAGCAGCGTAGGGGGACAGGGAAGGAATGGCTACACCTTC
clone_size: .
d_call: TRBD1
j_call: TRBJ1-2
cdr3_length: 15
v_call: TRBV9

cdr3_aa: CASSGQGALDGYTF
cdr3_nt: TGTGCCAGCAGCGGACAGGGGGCACTGGATGGCTACACCTTC
clone_size: .
d_call: TRBD1
j_call: TRBJ1-2
cdr3_length: 14
v_call: TRBV7-9

cdr3_aa: CASSLTRDYEQYF
cdr3_nt: TGCGCCAGCAGCTTGACTCGTGACTACGAGCAGTACTTC
clone_size: many
d_call: .
j_call: TRBJ2-7
cdr3_length: 13
v_call: TRBV5-1

cdr3_aa: CSARTPGTGVETQYF
cdr3_nt: TGCAGTGCTCGTACACCTGGGACAGGGGTCGAGACCCAGTACTTC
clone_size: few
d_call: TRBD1
j_call: TRBJ2-5
cdr3_length: 15
v_call: TRBV20-1

cdr3_aa: CASSLDAGGNQPQHF
cdr3_nt: TGTGCCAGCAGCTTAGACGCTGGGGGCAATCAGCCCCAGCATTTT
clone_size: .
d_call: .
j_call: TRBJ1-5
cdr3_length: 15
v_call: TRBV7-2

cdr3_aa: CSVPERVGQFF
cdr3_nt: TGCAGCGTCCCCGAGCGGGTTGGGCAGTTCTTC
clone_size: .
d_call: .
j_call: TRBJ2-1
cdr3_length: 11
v_call: TRBV29-1

cdr3_aa: CASSRPLAREKLFF
cdr3_nt: TGTGCCAGCAGCCGCCCGCTAGCTCGAGAAAAACTGTTTTTT
clone_size: .
d_call: .
j_call: TRBJ1-4
cdr3_length: 14
v_call: TRBV5-6

cdr3_aa: CASILAGVMDEQFF
cdr3_nt: TGTGCCAGCATACTAGCGGGAGTTATGGATGAGCAGTTCTTC
clone_size: .
d_call: TRBD2
j_call: TRBJ2-1
cdr3_length: 14
v_call: TRBV6-1

cdr3_aa: CASNTGTSEKTDTQYF
cdr3_nt: TGTGCCAGCAATACGGGGACTAGCGAGAAGACAGATACGCAGTATTTT
clone_size: few
d_call: TRBD2
j_call: TRBJ2-3
cdr3_length: 16
v_call: TRBV12-3/TRBV12-4

cdr3_aa: CASSPREGRPPGANVLTF
cdr3_nt: TGTGCCAGCTCACCTCGGGAGGGGCGACCCCCTGGGGCCAACGTCCTGACTTTC
clone_size: .
d_call: TRBD2
j_call: TRBJ2-6
cdr3_length: 18
v_call: TRBV18

cdr3_aa: CAWTYTSNTEAFF
cdr3_nt: TGTGCCTGGACGTACACCTCGAACACTGAAGCTTTCTTT
clone_size: many
d_call: .
j_call: TRBJ1-1
cdr3_length: 13
v_call: TRBV30

cdr3_aa: CASSEPETDTQYF
cdr3_nt: TGTGCCAGCAGTGAACCAGAGACAGATACGCAGTATTTT
clone_size: .
d_call: .
j_call: TRBJ2-3
cdr3_length: 13
v_call: TRBV6-6

cdr3_aa: CASSRGPVGLQETQYF
cdr3_nt: TGTGCCAGCAGCAGAGGCCCTGTCGGGCTACAAGAGACCCAGTACTTC
clone_size: few
d_call: .
j_call: TRBJ2-5
cdr3_length: 16
v_call: TRBV5-6

cdr3_aa: CASSLSLDRQVEYAYEQYF
cdr3_nt: TGTGCCAGCAGTTTATCCCTCGACCGTCAGGTTGAATACGCCTACGAGCAGTACTTC
clone_size: .
d_call: .
j_call: TRBJ2-7
cdr3_length: 19
v_call: TRBV6-2/TRBV6-3

cdr3_aa: CASRGTNYNEQFF
cdr3_nt: TGCGCTTCAAGGGGCACCAACTACAATGAGCAGTTCTTC
clone_size: few
d_call: .
j_call: TRBJ2-1
cdr3_length: 13
v_call: TRBV5-1

cdr3_aa: CSAEKTGDDWETQYF
cdr3_nt: TGCAGCGCCGAAAAGACAGGGGATGACTGGGAGACCCAGTACTTC
clone_size: many
d_call: TRBD1
j_call: TRBJ2-5
cdr3_length: 15
v_call: TRBV29-1